One T cell receptor beta chain is described in this entry. Its antigen is not known. Each sorted subset replicate got 200 ng genomic DNA, roughly 30,000 genomes. TCRdb's copy holds only in-frame clones and misses some; the assay was immunoSEQ multiplex PCR. The repertoire holds 2 million to 3 million clones, with around nine tenths as singletons. This sample stems from a study of shared clonotypes between healthy human individuals. Study-wide results and limits: Depth of sequencing was expected to influence donor clonotype sharing. What limited the represented genetic and exposure-history diversity was the small number of donors. The naive CD4 repertoires of a handful of donors were compared, and 5% to 6.5% of clonotypes were shared.

Material: naive CD4+ T cells sorted from blood. The subset here: CD45RA+ positively selected. The receptor's source is a man aged 18-30 years in good health.

The CDR3 bases are TGTGCCAGCAGCCAGGTCCGGGGTCCCTATGGCTACACCTTC. Its translation is CASSQVRGPYGYTF. The V call is TRBV27, the J call TRBJ1-2; D is undetermined. This CDR3 spans 14 amino acids. Between the trimmed V and J ends, which lost 6 bases and 4 bases, there was a span of 15 bases. Germline V gene data show CDR1 as MNHEY and CDR2 as SMNVEV (reference sequence).